One and the same sample provided the 6 T cell receptor beta chains below, sequenced in a study of Ad26.COV2.S vaccination and SARS-CoV-2 variants. TCRdb's copy holds only in-frame clones and misses some; the assay was immunoSEQ multiplex PCR. This table holds about 500,000 clones, 70% to 90% found once. As for treatment: over 15 received Ad26.COV2.S at low or high dose, single or two shots; a few received placebo; per-sample allocation not given. All samples were drawn on day 63, counting from the first vaccine or placebo injection. Sequencing used peripheral blood, obtained in a trial of Ad26.COV2.S vaccine versus placebo. These TCRs come from a person between 18 and 60 years old who received the Ad26.COV2.S COVID-19 vaccine or a placebo.

In this sample, this clone turned up once. This chain uses TRBV2 with TRBJ2-2, with 9 bases identical to TRBD1. CDR3 length: 20 residues. The germline V gene has CDR1 SNHLY and CDR2 FYNNEI. The J segment lost 7 bases and the V segment lost 7 bases, leaving 25 bases of the junction unmatched. The CDR3 is CASIRTTHRDRASVGGELFF. Written as DNA, the CDR3 is TGTGCCAGCATCCGGACCACCCACAGGGACAGGGCTTCCGTTGGCGGGGAGCTGTTTTTT.

This chain connects TRBV11-1 to TRBJ2-7, with 11 positions matching TRBD2. CDR1 and CDR2 (germline): SGHAT, FQDESV (reference sequence). The J segment lost 3 bases and the V segment lost 3 bases, leaving 4 bases of the junction unmatched. This CDR3 contains 15 residues. CDR3 sequence reads: CASSFRLAGSYEQYF. DNA of the CDR3: TGTGCCAGCAGCTTTCGACTAGCGGGGAGCTACGAGCAGTACTTC.

The chain employs TRBV27 and TRBJ1-2; D perhaps matches TRBD1 (5 bases). The V gene's germline CDR1 is MNHEY and CDR2 SMNVEV (reference sequence). Trimming left V 5 bases short and J 8 bases short, with 18 bases between. The CDR3 extends over 14 amino acids. CDR3: CASSPGTGWEGYTF. The DNA for the CDR3 is TGTGCCAGCAGTCCCGGGACGGGGTGGGAAGGCTACACCTTC.

The chain links TRBV3-1 (or the pseudogene TRBV3-2) to TRBJ2-5; perhaps TRBD1 as D (7 bases). The CDR3 runs 16 residues. The ends were cut back, 8 bases at V and 2 bases at J, with 21 bases in the middle. Germline V gives CDR1 LGHDT, CDR2 YNNKEL (reference sequence). The CDR3 bases are TGTGCCAGCCTTGGGGGCCACAGGGGAGGTCAAGAGACCCAGTACTTC. Amino acids: CASLGGHRGGQETQYF.

J is TRBJ1-6 and V is TRBV5-1; D perhaps matches TRBD1 (6 bases). CDR3 size: 17 residues. Per the germline V gene, CDR1 is SGHRS and CDR2 is YFSETQ. V was cut by 0 bases and J by 10 bases, with 20 bases left in between. CDR3 protein: CASSLASGARSLSPLHF. Here the CDR3 DNA reads TGCGCCAGCAGCTTGGCCTCGGGGGCCAGGTCTCTATCACCCCTCCACTTT. Together with reference TRBV5-1 and TRBJ1-6, the CDR3 gives the full variable domain: KAGVTQTPRYLIKTRGQQVTLSCSPISGHRSVSWYQQTPGQGLQFLFEYFSETQRNKGNFPGRFSGRQFSNSRSEMNVSTLELGDSALYLCASSLASGARSLSPLHFGNGTRLTVT.

The rearrangement links TRBV24-1 to TRBJ2-1; the D is unclear. Germline-derived CDR1 and CDR2 are KGHDR and SFDVKD. V lost 9 bases to trimming and J lost 6 bases, with 11 bases between them. This CDR3 region has 12 residues. The CDR3 sequence is CATDDDFNEQFF. The CDR3 DNA sequence: TGTGCCACCGACGATGACTTCAATGAGCAGTTCTTC.